This T cell receptor (beta chain) comes out of a study of OX40 agonist ivuxolimab in advanced cancers. It was autoimmune disease history or systemic immunosuppression that excluded patients. Only in-frame clones appear in the TCRdb table, and some are missing; sequencing was by immunoSEQ multiplex PCR. This table has 80,000 or so clones, over 75% appearing once. V was pared by 6 bases and J by 12 bases, with 4 bases of the junction left unmatched. Germline CDR1 is MNHEY and CDR2 is SVGAGI. This CDR3 region has 11 residues. The source of this sequence is an adult with an advanced solid tumor such as melanoma, head and neck, liver or kidney cancer. The chain joins TRBV6-5 to TRBJ1-5; 8 positions agree with TRBD1. The sample was CD4+ or CD8+ T cells sorted from blood, taken in a trial of the OX40 agonist ivuxolimab. The CDR3 coding sequence is TGTGCCAGCAGAAGGACAGGGAACCAGCATTTT. This sequence encodes CASRRTGNQHF.